This TCR beta chain was sequenced for a study of blood T cell repertoires in COVID-19 (dated by TCRdb to about 2020). Turning to the overall study: Samples from collaborators originated in the United States, Italy and Spain and spanned both the acute and convalescent phases of COVID-19. The material from the prospective study consisted of cDNA or gDNA derived from T cells, B-cell-depleted T cells, or PBMCs. Deeply sampled blood TCRbeta repertoires from subjects exposed to, actively infected with, or recovered from COVID-19 were included in the dataset. The repertoires were made available in a free public database intended to serve as a resource for research on the immune response to SARS-CoV-2. Samples were obtained from the ongoing ImmuneRACE study (first 160 participants) and from over 1,000 subjects provided by 6 global collaborators. A de-identified subject ID, COVID-19 status, age in years and sex were almost always included in the sample metadata. Where available, HLA class I and class II types were obtained from metadata supplied by the sample provider rather than from assay-based typing. Summary of the overall study and its limitations: Clinical and demographic metadata were provided uncurated, with the amount varying by source and participant.

The collaborating institutions used their own protocols to collect whole blood in K2EDTA tubes. For TCRbeta analysis, collaborators shipped samples as frozen whole blood, isolated PBMCs, or DNA extracted from either of those sample types. Concerning this clone: Its antigen target is currently unknown. Base qualities are not provided; no much larger clone lies one nucleotide away.

The CDR3 goes from the cysteine to the phenylalanine over 13 residues. Left in the record is the CDR3 DNA by itself, 39 bases read in frame from the first base. V loses 0 bases of germline sequence and J loses 8 bases, and the interval between the two ends is 8 bases. The germline V gene encodes CDR1 PRHDT and CDR2 FYEKMQ (reference sequence). TCRbeta CDR3 regions were amplified from genomic DNA by means of the immunoSEQ Assay, a bias-controlled multiplex PCR. The original methods were these. The number of nucleated cells in each sample was estimated from the amplification of reference gene primers within the assay. To quantify the absolute abundance of each unique TCRbeta CDR3 rearrangement, sequence reads were collapsed and filtered. For each sample, productive Simpson clonality was calculated as the square root of Simpson's diversity index across productive rearrangements. This is the immuneACCESS table as TCRdb keeps it, with only in-frame sequences that have V and J called. A part of the clones is gone; compared with another copy, unresolved V genes explain less than half, and the rest is unexplained. For V, J and clone size, that table is used; D and trimming come from the DNA. This sample has 35,000 to 45,000 clones in its table, and more than 70% of those were observed once. About 2.4% of the sample lies in the top ten.

The sequencing input was peripheral blood. Here the chain combines TRBV13 and TRBJ2-1; matching of 6 bases hints at TRBD2 as the D gene. The sequence came from a human donor in a cohort sampled during active COVID-19. The CDR3 reads as follows: CASSLGLADEQFF. At the DNA level, the sequence is TGTGCCAGCAGCTTAGGACTAGCCGATGAGCAGTTCTTC.